The 2 T cell receptor beta chains below all came from one sample that was sequenced in a study of T cell changes during pregnancy in multiple sclerosis. The method was immunoSEQ multiplex PCR; TCRdb's version includes in-frame clones alone and lacks a portion of them. Of some 70,000 clones listed, 90% were seen once; the top ten hold 1.4% to 1.5%. The specimen comprised peripheral blood, sampled in the third trimester of pregnancy. The origin of the receptors is a female donor with multiple sclerosis, enrolled in a pregnancy study.

This clone showed up just a few times. The rearrangement uses TRBV5-4 and TRBJ1-1; D remains unclear. Germline CDR1 is SGHNT and CDR2 is YYREEE (reference sequence). With 2 bases removed from V and 0 bases from J, the gap between germline ends came to 8 bases. This CDR3 is 14 amino acids long. CDR3 bases: TGTGCCAGCAGCTTAGAGACTATGAACACTGAAGCTTTCTTT. Translating it yields CASSLETMNTEAFF.

The genes are TRBV4-2 and TRBJ1-5; 9 bases align to TRBD1. The CDR3 extends over 15 amino acids. CDR1 and CDR2 (germline): LGHNA, YNFKEQ. With V trimmed by 1 base and J by 6 bases, 4 bases remained unmatched. The chain's CDR3 is CASSQAHRGLQPQHF. As DNA, the CDR3 is TGTGCCAGCAGCCAAGCCCACAGGGGGCTTCAGCCCCAGCATTTT.